This TCR beta chain was recovered during a study of blood T cell repertoires in COVID-19. On the study more broadly: COVID-19 samples collected from the United States, Italy and Spain covered acute and convalescent phases. Nucleic acid was either cDNA or gDNA, and it came from T cells, B-cell-depleted T cells, or PBMCs.

The CDR3 loop spans 15 amino acids. V lost 4 bases, J lost 5 bases, and 7 bases stayed unmatched. Per germline, CDR1 SGHVS and CDR2 FNYEAQ. A Seattle source enrolled patients during active infection and followed them longitudinally. This clone has a single count. Per the authors' pipeline: Reference gene primer amplification in the assay estimated nucleated cell counts. Method: immunoSEQ multiplex PCR; TCRdb's copy keeps in-frame clones and lacks some. The DNA was the basis for D and trimming; V, J and clone size are from that table. The data hold about 200,000 clones, with roughly 82% observed a single time.

The TCR comes from a woman aged 60-75 years with COVID-19, enrolled during active disease. The chain recombines TRBV7-6 with TRBJ2-5, with 10 bases lining up with TRBD1. Sequencing input: peripheral blood. CDR3 in amino acids: CASSSQTGGWETQYF. The CDR3 nucleotides read TGTGCCAGCAGCTCGCAGACAGGGGGCTGGGAGACCCAGTACTTC.